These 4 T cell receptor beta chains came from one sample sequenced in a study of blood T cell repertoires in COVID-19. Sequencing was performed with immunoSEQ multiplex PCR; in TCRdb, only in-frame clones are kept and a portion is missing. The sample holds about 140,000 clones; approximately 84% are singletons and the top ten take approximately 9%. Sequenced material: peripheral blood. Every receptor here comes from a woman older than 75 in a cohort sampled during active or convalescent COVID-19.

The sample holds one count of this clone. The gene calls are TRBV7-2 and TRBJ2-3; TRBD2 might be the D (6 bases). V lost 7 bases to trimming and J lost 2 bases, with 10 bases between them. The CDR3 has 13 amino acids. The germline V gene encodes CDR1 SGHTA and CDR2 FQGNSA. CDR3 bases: TGTGCCAGCAAAACTAGCTTCACAGATACGCAGTATTTT. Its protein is CASKTSFTDTQYF.

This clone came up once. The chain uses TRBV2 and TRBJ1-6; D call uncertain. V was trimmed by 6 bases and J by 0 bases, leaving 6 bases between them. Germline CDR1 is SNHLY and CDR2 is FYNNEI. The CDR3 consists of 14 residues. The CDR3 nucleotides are TGTGCCAGCAGGCGGTACTCCTATAATTCACCCCTCCACTTT. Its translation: CASRRYSYNSPLHF.

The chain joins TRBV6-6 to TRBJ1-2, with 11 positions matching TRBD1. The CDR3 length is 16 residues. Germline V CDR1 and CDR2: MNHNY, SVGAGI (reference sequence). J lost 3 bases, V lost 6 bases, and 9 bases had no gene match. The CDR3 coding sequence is TGTGCCAGCAGGCAGACCCGGACAGGGGGCGACTATGGCTACACCTTC. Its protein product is CASRQTRTGGDYGYTF.

DNA for the CDR3: TGTGCCAGCAGCCAAGGGACACTTGACTATGGCTACACCTTC. Protein product: CASSQGTLDYGYTF. The V gene is TRBV4-2, the J gene TRBJ1-2, with D tentatively TRBD1 (5 bases). Trimming cost V 1 base and J 3 bases, with 9 bases left between them. Germline V CDR1 and CDR2: LGHNA, YNFKEQ. CDR3 length: 14 amino acids.